A selection of T cell receptor beta chains follows, all from one sample in a study of shared clonotypes between healthy human individuals. Using immunoSEQ multiplex PCR, the repertoire was profiled, and TCRdb retains in-frame clones only, with some absent. The sample contains 1.6 million or so clones, around 97% of which appear only once. The sample comprised naive CD4+ T cells sorted from blood. The receptors were sampled from a man under 40 in good health. CDR3s include the opening cysteine and the closing phenylalanine or tryptophan. D genes are given only for firm matches. For some rows the clone size is stated as once, few or many, or as a class when expanded; others skip it.

d_call	v_call	clone_size	j_call	cdr3_aa	cdr3_nt
NA	TRBV5-6	NA	TRBJ2-7	CASSLVEGAEYF	TGTGCCAGCAGCTTGGTGGAAGGAGCGGAGTACTTC
NA	TRBV9	NA	TRBJ2-2	CASSVKQGGGELFF	TGTGCCAGCAGCGTAAAACAGGGAGGCGGGGAGCTGTTTTTT
TRBD2	TRBV28	NA	TRBJ2-3	CAIEGTSGSIDTQYF	TGTGCCATAGAAGGGACTAGCGGGAGTATAGATACGCAGTATTTT
NA	TRBV19	NA	TRBJ1-5	CASSMRLYQPQHF	TGTGCCAGTAGTATGAGACTTTATCAGCCCCAGCATTTT
NA	TRBV6-1	NA	TRBJ2-7	CASMRTGTSSYEQYF	TGTGCCAGCATGAGAACAGGGACGAGCTCCTACGAGCAGTACTTC
NA	TRBV27	NA	TRBJ2-2	CASSLVLLGTGELFF	TGTGCCAGCAGTTTAGTCCTTCTAGGCACCGGGGAGCTGTTTTTT
NA	TRBV28	NA	TRBJ2-1	CASLQPRLSSYNEQFF	TGTGCCAGCCTTCAGCCTAGACTCAGCTCCTACAATGAGCAGTTCTTC
NA	TRBV28	NA	TRBJ1-5	CASSLSEYSNQPQHF	TGTGCCAGCAGTTTATCCGAATATAGCAATCAGCCCCAGCATTTT
NA	TRBV18	NA	TRBJ1-2	CASSPSGNYGYTF	TGTGCCAGCTCACCTAGCGGTAACTATGGCTACACCTTC
TRBD2	TRBV5-1	once	TRBJ2-3	CASSYGLADTDTQYF	TGCGCCAGCAGCTATGGACTAGCGGACACAGATACGCAGTATTTT
NA	TRBV14	once	TRBJ2-5	CASSQGGIQYF	TGTGCCAGCAGCCAAGGGGGCATCCAGTACTTC
TRBD1	TRBV9	NA	TRBJ2-3	CASSVENGTAAQYF	TGTGCCAGCAGCGTAGAGAATGGGACAGCAGCGCAGTATTTT
NA	TRBV14	NA	TRBJ2-5	CASSQARPGRKETQYF	TGTGCCAGCAGCCAAGCCCGACCCGGGCGTAAAGAGACCCAGTACTTC
TRBD1	TRBV6-6	NA	TRBJ2-5	CASSSGQGTPQETQYF	TGTGCCAGCAGCTCGGGACAGGGGACACCTCAAGAGACCCAGTACTTC
NA	TRBV6-1	NA	TRBJ1-1	CASRLDPGVGTEAFF	TGTGCCAGCAGGCTCGACCCGGGGGTTGGCACTGAAGCTTTCTTT
NA	TRBV5-4	NA	TRBJ2-3	CASSLGLDTQYF	TGTGCCAGCAGCTTGGGTTTAGATACGCAGTATTTT
TRBD2	TRBV5-6	once	TRBJ2-1	CASSPLGGSSSYNEQFF	TGTGCCAGCAGCCCCTTGGGGGGGAGCTCCTCCTACAATGAGCAGTTCTTC
NA	TRBV7-9	NA	TRBJ2-1	CASSFFFPGEQFF	TGTGCCAGCAGCTTCTTCTTTCCGGGGGAGCAGTTCTTC
TRBD1	TRBV7-8	NA	TRBJ2-3	CASSQNRGSTDTQYF	TGTGCCAGCAGTCAAAACAGGGGGAGCACAGATACGCAGTATTTT
TRBD2	TRBV13	NA	TRBJ2-2	CASSSGLAGYGNTGELFF	TGTGCCAGCAGCTCGGGACTAGCGGGATATGGGAACACCGGGGAGCTGTTTTTT
NA	TRBV9	NA	TRBJ2-2	CASSVGVTSNTGELFF	TGTGCCAGCAGCGTAGGGGTCACCTCGAACACCGGGGAGCTGTTTTTT
TRBD2	TRBV4-1	NA	TRBJ2-7	CASSKTSGRASSSYEQYF	TGCGCCAGCAGCAAGACTAGCGGGAGGGCCAGCAGCTCCTACGAGCAGTACTTC
NA	TRBV19	NA	TRBJ2-3	CASGASGTDTQYF	TGTGCCAGTGGGGCTTCGGGAACAGATACGCAGTATTTT
NA	TRBV27	NA	TRBJ2-1	CASSFKTYNEQFF	TGTGCCAGCAGTTTCAAGACCTACAATGAGCAGTTCTTC
TRBD2	TRBV6-5	few	TRBJ2-1	CASKGTSGSGEQFF	TGTGCCAGCAAGGGGACTAGCGGGTCCGGGGAGCAGTTCTTC
NA	TRBV7-9	NA	TRBJ2-1	CASSLTGTGDNEQFF	TGTGCCAGCAGTCTGACCGGGACTGGGGACAATGAGCAGTTCTTC
NA	TRBV5-6	once	TRBJ2-5	CASSFDTGEGTQYF	TGTGCCAGCAGCTTTGATACAGGGGAGGGGACCCAGTACTTC